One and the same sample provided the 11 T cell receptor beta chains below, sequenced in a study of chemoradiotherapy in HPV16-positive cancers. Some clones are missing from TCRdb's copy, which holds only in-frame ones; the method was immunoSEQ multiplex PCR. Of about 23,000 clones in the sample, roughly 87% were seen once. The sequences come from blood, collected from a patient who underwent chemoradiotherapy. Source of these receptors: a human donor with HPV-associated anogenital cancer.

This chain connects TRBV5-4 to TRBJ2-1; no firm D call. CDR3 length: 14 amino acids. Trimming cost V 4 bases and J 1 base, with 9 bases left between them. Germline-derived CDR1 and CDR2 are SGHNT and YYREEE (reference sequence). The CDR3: CASSPSSSYNEQFF. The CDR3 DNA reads TGTGCCAGCAGCCCCTCTAGTTCCTACAATGAGCAGTTCTTC.

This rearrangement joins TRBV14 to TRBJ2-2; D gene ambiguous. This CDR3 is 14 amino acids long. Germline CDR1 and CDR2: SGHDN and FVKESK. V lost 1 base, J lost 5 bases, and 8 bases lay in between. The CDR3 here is CASSQVEYTGELFF. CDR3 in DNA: TGTGCCAGCAGCCAAGTGGAGTATACCGGGGAGCTGTTTTTT. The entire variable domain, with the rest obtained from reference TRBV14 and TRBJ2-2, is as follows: EAGVTQFPSHSVIEKGQTVTLRCDPISGHDNLYWYRRVMGKEIKFLLHFVKESKQDESGMPNNRFLAERTGGTYSTLKVQPAELEDSGVYFCASSQVEYTGELFFGEGSRLTVL.

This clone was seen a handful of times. The CDR3 DNA sequence: TGTGCCAGCAGTGACCGGGACAACACTGAAGCTTTCTTT. This encodes CASSDRDNTEAFF. The rearrangement links TRBV6-4 to TRBJ1-1; D possibly corresponds to TRBD1 (5 bases). CDR1 and CDR2 from the germline V gene are MRHNA and SNTAGT. Trimming removed 2 bases from V and 2 bases from J, with 6 bases in between. The CDR3 is made up of 13 amino acids.

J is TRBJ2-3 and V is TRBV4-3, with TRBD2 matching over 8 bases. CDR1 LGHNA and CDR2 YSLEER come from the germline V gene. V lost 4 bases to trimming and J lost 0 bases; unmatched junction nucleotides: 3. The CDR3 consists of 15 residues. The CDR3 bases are TGCGCCAGCAGCCTAGCGGGGTTAAGCACAGATACGCAGTATTTT. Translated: CASSLAGLSTDTQYF.

The CDR3 DNA sequence: TGCGCCAGCAGCCTAACTGGAGGAAACACCATATATTTT. This sequence encodes CASSLTGGNTIYF. V gene TRBV4-3 combines with J gene TRBJ1-3; D not certain. V dropped 4 bases and J dropped 4 bases, with 8 bases sitting between them. The CDR3 totals 13 residues. Germline loops: CDR1 LGHNA, CDR2 YSLEER.

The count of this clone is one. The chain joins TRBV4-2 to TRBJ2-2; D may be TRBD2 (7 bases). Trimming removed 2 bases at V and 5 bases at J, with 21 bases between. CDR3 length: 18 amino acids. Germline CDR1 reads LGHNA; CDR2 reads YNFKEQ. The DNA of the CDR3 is TGTGCCAGCAGCCAAAGGGGGGAGGGGACTTTGAAAACCGGGGAGCTGTTTTTT. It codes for CASSQRGEGTLKTGELFF.

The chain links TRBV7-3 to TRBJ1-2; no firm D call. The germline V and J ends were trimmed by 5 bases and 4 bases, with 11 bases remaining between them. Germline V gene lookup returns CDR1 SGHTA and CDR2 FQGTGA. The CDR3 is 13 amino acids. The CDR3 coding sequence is TGTGCCAGCAGCCCCTTGACAACCTATGGCTACACCTTC. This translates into CASSPLTTYGYTF.

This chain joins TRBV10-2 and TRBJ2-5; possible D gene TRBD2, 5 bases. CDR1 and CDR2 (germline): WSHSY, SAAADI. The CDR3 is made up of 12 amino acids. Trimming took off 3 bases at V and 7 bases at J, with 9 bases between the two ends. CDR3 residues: CASSDGKATQYF. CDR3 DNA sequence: TGCGCCAGCAGTGACGGGAAAGCGACCCAGTACTTC.

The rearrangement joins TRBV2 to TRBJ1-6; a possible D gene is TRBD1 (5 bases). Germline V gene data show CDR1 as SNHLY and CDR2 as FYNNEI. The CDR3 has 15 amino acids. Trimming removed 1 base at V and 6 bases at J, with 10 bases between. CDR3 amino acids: CASSEGQGGNSPLHF. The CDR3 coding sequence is TGTGCCAGCAGTGAAGGTCAGGGAGGTAATTCACCCCTCCACTTT.

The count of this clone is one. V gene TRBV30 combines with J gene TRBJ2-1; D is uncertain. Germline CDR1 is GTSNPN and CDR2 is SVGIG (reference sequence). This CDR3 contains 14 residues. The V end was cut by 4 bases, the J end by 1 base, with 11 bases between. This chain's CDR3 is CAWTPTPSYNEQFF. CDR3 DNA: TGTGCCTGGACACCCACCCCTTCCTACAATGAGCAGTTCTTC.

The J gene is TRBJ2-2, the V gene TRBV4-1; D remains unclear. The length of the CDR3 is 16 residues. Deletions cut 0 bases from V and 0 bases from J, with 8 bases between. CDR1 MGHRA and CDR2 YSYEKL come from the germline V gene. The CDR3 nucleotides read TGCGCCAGCAGCCAAGAGGCATATGCGAACACCGGGGAGCTGTTTTTT. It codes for CASSQEAYANTGELFF.